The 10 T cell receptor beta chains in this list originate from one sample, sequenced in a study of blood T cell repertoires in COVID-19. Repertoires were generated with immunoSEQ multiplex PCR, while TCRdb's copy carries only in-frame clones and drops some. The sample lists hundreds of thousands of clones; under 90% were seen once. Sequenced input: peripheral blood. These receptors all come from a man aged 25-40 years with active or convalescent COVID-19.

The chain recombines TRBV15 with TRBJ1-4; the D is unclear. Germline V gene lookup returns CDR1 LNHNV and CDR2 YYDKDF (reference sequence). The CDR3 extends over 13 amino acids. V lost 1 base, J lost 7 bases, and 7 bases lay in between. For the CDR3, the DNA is TGTGCCACCAGCAGAGTCCCCAGTGAAAAACTGTTTTTT. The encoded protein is CATSRVPSEKLFF.

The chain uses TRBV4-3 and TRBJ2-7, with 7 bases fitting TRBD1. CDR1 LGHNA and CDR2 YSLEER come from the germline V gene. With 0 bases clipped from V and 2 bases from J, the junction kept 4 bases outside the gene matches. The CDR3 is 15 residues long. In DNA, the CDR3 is TGCGCCAGCAGCCAAGAAGGGACAGTAGCCTACGAGCAGTACTTC. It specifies CASSQEGTVAYEQYF.

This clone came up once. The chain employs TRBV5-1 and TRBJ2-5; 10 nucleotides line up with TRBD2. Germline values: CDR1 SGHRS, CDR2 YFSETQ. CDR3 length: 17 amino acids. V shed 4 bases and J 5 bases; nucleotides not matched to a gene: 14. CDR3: CASSPGTSEIPRETQYF. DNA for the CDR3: TGCGCCAGCAGCCCCGGGACTAGCGAAATCCCGAGGGAGACCCAGTACTTC.

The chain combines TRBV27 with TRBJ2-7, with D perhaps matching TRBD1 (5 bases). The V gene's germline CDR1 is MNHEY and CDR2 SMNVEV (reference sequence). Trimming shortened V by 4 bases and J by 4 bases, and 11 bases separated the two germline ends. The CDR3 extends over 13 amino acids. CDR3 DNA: TGTGCCAGCAGTTCCCAACCAGGGTACGAGCAGTACTTC. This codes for CASSSQPGYEQYF.

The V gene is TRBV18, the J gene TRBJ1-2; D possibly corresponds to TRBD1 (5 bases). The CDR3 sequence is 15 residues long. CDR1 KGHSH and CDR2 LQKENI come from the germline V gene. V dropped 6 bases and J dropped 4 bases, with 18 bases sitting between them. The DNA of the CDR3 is TGTGCCAGCTCCCCCCCTGGAGGGGCGCTCTATGGCTACACCTTC. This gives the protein CASSPPGGALYGYTF.

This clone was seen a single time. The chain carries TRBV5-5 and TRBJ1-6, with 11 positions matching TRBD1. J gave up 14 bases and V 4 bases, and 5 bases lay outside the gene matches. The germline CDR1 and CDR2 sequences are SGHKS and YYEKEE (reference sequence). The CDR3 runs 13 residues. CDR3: CASSIGTGGTLHF. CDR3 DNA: TGTGCCAGCAGCATTGGGACAGGGGGGACCCTCCACTTT.

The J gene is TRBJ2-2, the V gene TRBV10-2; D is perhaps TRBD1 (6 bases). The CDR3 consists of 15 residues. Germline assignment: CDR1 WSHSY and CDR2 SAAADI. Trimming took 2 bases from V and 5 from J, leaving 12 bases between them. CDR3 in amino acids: CASSEDRLWTGELFF. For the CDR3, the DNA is TGCGCCAGCAGTGAGGACAGGCTGTGGACCGGGGAGCTGTTTTTT.

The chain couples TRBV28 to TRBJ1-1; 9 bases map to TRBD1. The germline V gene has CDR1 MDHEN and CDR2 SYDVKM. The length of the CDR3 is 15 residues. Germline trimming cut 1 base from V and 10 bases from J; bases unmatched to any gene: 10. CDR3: CASSLSSGGDRVAFF. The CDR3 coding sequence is TGTGCCAGCAGTTTATCGTCGGGAGGGGACAGGGTAGCTTTCTTT.

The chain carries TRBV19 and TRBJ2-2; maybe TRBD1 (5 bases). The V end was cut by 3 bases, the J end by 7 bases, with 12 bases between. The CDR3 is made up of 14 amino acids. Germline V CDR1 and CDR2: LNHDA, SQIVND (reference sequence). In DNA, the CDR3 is TGTGCCAGTAGTATTCGACAGCAGGTCGGGGAGCTGTTTTTT. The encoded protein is CASSIRQQVGELFF.

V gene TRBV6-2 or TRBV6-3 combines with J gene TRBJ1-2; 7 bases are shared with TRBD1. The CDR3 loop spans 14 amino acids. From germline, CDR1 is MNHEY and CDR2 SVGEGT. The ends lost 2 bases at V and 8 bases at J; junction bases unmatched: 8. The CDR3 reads CASSYEVPTGGYTF. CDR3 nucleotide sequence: TGTGCCAGCAGTTACGAGGTACCGACAGGGGGCTACACCTTC.